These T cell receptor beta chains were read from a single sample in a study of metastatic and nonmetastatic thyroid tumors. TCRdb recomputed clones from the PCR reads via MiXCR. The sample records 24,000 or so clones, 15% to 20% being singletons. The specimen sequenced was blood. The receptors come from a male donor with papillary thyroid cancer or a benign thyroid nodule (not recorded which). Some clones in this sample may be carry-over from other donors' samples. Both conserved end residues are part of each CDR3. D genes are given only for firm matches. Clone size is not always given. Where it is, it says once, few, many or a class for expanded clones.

cdr3_nt: TGTGCCAGCAGCTCTCGGGGGGCCCGGGAGACCCAGTACTTC; cdr3_aa: CASSSRGARETQYF; clone_size: many; j_call: TRBJ2-5; v_call: TRBV9; d_call: NA
cdr3_nt: TGTGCCAGCAGAACAGGGTTTAATTCACCCCTCCACTTT; cdr3_aa: CASRTGFNSPLHF; clone_size: few; j_call: TRBJ1-6; v_call: TRBV6-1; d_call: NA
cdr3_nt: TGTGCCAGCAGCTTAGGACCCCGCGAGCAGTACTTC; cdr3_aa: CASSLGPREQYF; clone_size: few; j_call: TRBJ2-7; v_call: TRBV7-2; d_call: NA
cdr3_nt: TGTGCCAGCAGTGGGACAGGGCAAGGGGAAAAACTGTTTTTT; cdr3_aa: CASSGTGQGEKLFF; clone_size: NA; j_call: TRBJ1-4; v_call: TRBV12-3/TRBV12-4; d_call: TRBD1
cdr3_nt: TGCGCCAGCAGCCAAGATTTCGCGGGGTCCAGTCGGAATGAGCAGTTCTTC; cdr3_aa: CASSQDFAGSSRNEQFF; clone_size: NA; j_call: TRBJ2-1; v_call: TRBV4-1; d_call: NA
cdr3_nt: TGTGCCAGCAGGGGTAGCGGGAGCGGGTACGAGCAGTACTTC; cdr3_aa: CASRGSGSGYEQYF; clone_size: few; j_call: TRBJ2-7; v_call: TRBV12-3/TRBV12-4; d_call: TRBD2
cdr3_nt: TGTGCCAGTAGTGAAAATAGAGGACCGAACCTGCATACGCAGTATTTT; cdr3_aa: CASSENRGPNLHTQYF; clone_size: NA; j_call: TRBJ2-3; v_call: TRBV19; d_call: NA
cdr3_nt: TGTGCCAGCAGCGGGACTCGGGACAGAAGTATGAACGAGCAGTACTTC; cdr3_aa: CASSGTRDRSMNEQYF; clone_size: NA; j_call: TRBJ2-7; v_call: TRBV2; d_call: NA
cdr3_nt: TGTGCCAGCAGCTCGTGTCTTGCCGCCCTCGAGCGGTACTTC; cdr3_aa: CASSSCLAALERYF; clone_size: NA; j_call: TRBJ2-7; v_call: TRBV11-2; d_call: NA
cdr3_nt: TGCGCCAGCAGCCCCGGGGGGGCGGGAGGAGACGAGCAGTACTTC; cdr3_aa: CASSPGGAGGDEQYF; clone_size: few; j_call: TRBJ2-7; v_call: TRBV4-1; d_call: TRBD2
cdr3_nt: TGTGCCAGTGGTAGCCCGAGGGGGAAACTGTTTTTT; cdr3_aa: CASGSPRGKLFF; clone_size: many; j_call: TRBJ1-4; v_call: TRBV19; d_call: NA
cdr3_nt: TGTGCCAGTGGACCGAGGTGGAGTGGCTACGAGCAGTACTTC; cdr3_aa: CASGPRWSGYEQYF; clone_size: NA; j_call: TRBJ2-7; v_call: TRBV3-1; d_call: NA
cdr3_nt: TGTGCCAGCAGCCTAACAACAGGAACCGGGGAGCTGTTTTTT; cdr3_aa: CASSLTTGTGELFF; clone_size: NA; j_call: TRBJ2-2; v_call: TRBV7-3; d_call: NA
cdr3_nt: TGCGCCAGCAGACGGGACAGGCAAGAGACCCAGTACTTC; cdr3_aa: CASRRDRQETQYF; clone_size: many; j_call: TRBJ2-5; v_call: TRBV5-1; d_call: TRBD1
cdr3_nt: TGCAGTGCTTTCCTGGAGGAAAAACTGTTTTTT; cdr3_aa: CSAFLEEKLFF; clone_size: many; j_call: TRBJ1-4; v_call: TRBV20-1; d_call: NA
cdr3_nt: TGTGCCAGCAGTGCATCGAGCGGGAGGGCCGGGGGCACAGATACGCAGTATTTT; cdr3_aa: CASSASSGRAGGTDTQYF; clone_size: many; j_call: TRBJ2-3; v_call: TRBV25-1; d_call: TRBD2
cdr3_nt: TGCAGTGCTAGTACCGTCAATGAGCAGTTCTTC; cdr3_aa: CSASTVNEQFF; clone_size: NA; j_call: TRBJ2-1; v_call: TRBV20-1; d_call: NA
cdr3_nt: TGTGCCACCCGTGCTGGATTTTTGGCAGATACGCAGTATTTT; cdr3_aa: CATRAGFLADTQYF; clone_size: NA; j_call: TRBJ2-3; v_call: TRBV11-2; d_call: NA
cdr3_nt: TGTGCCAGCAGTTACAATAGACGGGAGCGCACCGGGGAGCTGTTTTTT; cdr3_aa: CASSYNRRERTGELFF; clone_size: few; j_call: TRBJ2-2; v_call: TRBV6-2/TRBV6-3; d_call: NA
cdr3_nt: TGTGCCAGCAGCAAGGGAACGCAGCCCAAGCATTTT; cdr3_aa: CASSKGTQPKHF; clone_size: few; j_call: TRBJ1-5; v_call: TRBV6-1; d_call: NA
cdr3_nt: TGTGCCAGCAGTGCGGGGTTGGCGATGAACACTGAAGCTTTCTTT; cdr3_aa: CASSAGLAMNTEAFF; clone_size: NA; j_call: TRBJ1-1; v_call: TRBV6-1; d_call: NA
cdr3_nt: TGTGCCAGCAGTGACCCCGGGACAACCCAGTTCTTC; cdr3_aa: CASSDPGTTQFF; clone_size: NA; j_call: TRBJ2-1; v_call: TRBV25-1; d_call: NA
cdr3_nt: TGCAGCGTAGAGGGACAGCTCTCTGGAAACACCATATATTTT; cdr3_aa: CSVEGQLSGNTIYF; clone_size: many; j_call: TRBJ1-3; v_call: TRBV29-1; d_call: TRBD1
cdr3_nt: TGTGCCAGCAGTTACGCGGGTCAGAACACCGGGGAGCTGTTTTTT; cdr3_aa: CASSYAGQNTGELFF; clone_size: medium-sized; j_call: TRBJ2-2; v_call: TRBV6-2/TRBV6-3; d_call: NA
cdr3_nt: TGCAGGGGAGTTCGACAGAACACTGAAGCTTTCTTT; cdr3_aa: CRGVRQNTEAFF; clone_size: once; j_call: TRBJ1-1; v_call: TRBV20-1; d_call: NA
cdr3_nt: TGTGCCAGCAGCTTAGGTGGGGCGGGCACTGAAGCTTTCTTT; cdr3_aa: CASSLGGAGTEAFF; clone_size: many; j_call: TRBJ1-1; v_call: TRBV11-2; d_call: NA
cdr3_nt: TGCGCCAGCAGTGAGTCCCCAGGGGGCTATGGCTACACCTTC; cdr3_aa: CASSESPGGYGYTF; clone_size: medium-sized; j_call: TRBJ1-2; v_call: TRBV10-2; d_call: TRBD1
cdr3_nt: TGTGCCAGCAGCTCCCTAGCGGAAATAGCCAAAAACATTCAGTACTTC; cdr3_aa: CASSSLAEIAKNIQYF; clone_size: many; j_call: TRBJ2-4; v_call: TRBV7-8; d_call: TRBD2
cdr3_nt: TGCGCCAGCAGCTTGGGCCAGGGGTCCCCCTACGAGCAGTACTTC; cdr3_aa: CASSLGQGSPYEQYF; clone_size: many; j_call: TRBJ2-7; v_call: TRBV5-1; d_call: NA
cdr3_nt: TGTGCCAGCAGGGAGGACTATAACAATGAGCAGTTCTTC; cdr3_aa: CASREDYNNEQFF; clone_size: many; j_call: TRBJ2-1; v_call: TRBV2; d_call: NA
cdr3_nt: TGTGCCAGCAGCCCCCTGGGAGGGGGCACAGATACGCAGTATTTT; cdr3_aa: CASSPLGGGTDTQYF; clone_size: NA; j_call: TRBJ2-3; v_call: TRBV11-1; d_call: TRBD2
cdr3_nt: TGTGCCAGCAGTGAATACAGAGCAGCCTCTTACGAGCAGTACTTC; cdr3_aa: CASSEYRAASYEQYF; clone_size: few; j_call: TRBJ2-7; v_call: TRBV6-1; d_call: NA
cdr3_nt: TGTGCCAGCAGAGACGGACAGGGGGCGCTGAGCGGGGAGCTGTTTTTT; cdr3_aa: CASRDGQGALSGELFF; clone_size: many; j_call: TRBJ2-2; v_call: TRBV6-1; d_call: TRBD1
cdr3_nt: TGCAGTTCTAGAATGCTCTCGGCCGTGGAGCTGTTTTTT; cdr3_aa: CSSRMLSAVELFF; clone_size: NA; j_call: TRBJ2-2; v_call: TRBV20-1; d_call: NA
cdr3_nt: TGTGCCAGCAGCGCAGGCGGGACCCGCTACGAGCAGTACTTC; cdr3_aa: CASSAGGTRYEQYF; clone_size: many; j_call: TRBJ2-7; v_call: TRBV9; d_call: NA
cdr3_nt: TGTGCCAGCAGTTTACCCCCTCCCGGCGAGGAGTGCTTC; cdr3_aa: CASSLPPPGEECF; clone_size: few; j_call: TRBJ2-7; v_call: TRBV6-1; d_call: NA
cdr3_nt: TGTGTCACCAGTGATGCCCCGGGACGAGGCCCTAACGAGCAGTACTTC; cdr3_aa: CVTSDAPGRGPNEQYF; clone_size: many; j_call: TRBJ2-7; v_call: TRBV24-1; d_call: NA
cdr3_nt: TGTGCCAGCAGCTTAGTAAACCAGGGTTCTGGGAGGACTGAAGCTTTCTTT; cdr3_aa: CASSLVNQGSGRTEAFF; clone_size: many; j_call: TRBJ1-1; v_call: TRBV11-2; d_call: NA
cdr3_nt: TGTGCCAGCAGTGGACTAGCGGACCCGACCTACGAGCAGTACTTC; cdr3_aa: CASSGLADPTYEQYF; clone_size: NA; j_call: TRBJ2-7; v_call: TRBV6-2/TRBV6-3; d_call: TRBD2
cdr3_nt: TGTGCCACCAGCGAGCGGGAGACGACAGATACGCAGTATTTT; cdr3_aa: CATSERETTDTQYF; clone_size: many; j_call: TRBJ2-3; v_call: TRBV24-1; d_call: TRBD2
cdr3_nt: TGTGCCAGCAGCCAAGAAGAGATGGGGGAGCTGTTTTTT; cdr3_aa: CASSQEEMGELFF; clone_size: NA; j_call: TRBJ2-2; v_call: TRBV4-2; d_call: NA
cdr3_nt: TGTGCCAGCAGTTTATCCGGTATCCATCCCCAGCATTTT; cdr3_aa: CASSLSGIHPQHF; clone_size: NA; j_call: TRBJ1-5; v_call: TRBV27; d_call: NA
cdr3_nt: TGCAGTGCTGTGGGACTTTTAGATACGCAGTATTTT; cdr3_aa: CSAVGLLDTQYF; clone_size: many; j_call: TRBJ2-3; v_call: TRBV20-1; d_call: NA
cdr3_nt: TGTGCCAGCAGTTACCGGGTAAACACTGAAGCTTTCTTT; cdr3_aa: CASSYRVNTEAFF; clone_size: many; j_call: TRBJ1-1; v_call: TRBV6-5; d_call: NA
cdr3_nt: TGTGCCAGTAGTATAGTAGGGCAGAGCTCCTACAATGAGCAGTTCTTC; cdr3_aa: CASSIVGQSSYNEQFF; clone_size: NA; j_call: TRBJ2-1; v_call: TRBV19; d_call: NA
cdr3_nt: TGCAGTGCCATGGACAGGGGGTCTTCCGGGGCCACTGAAGCTTTCTTT; cdr3_aa: CSAMDRGSSGATEAFF; clone_size: NA; j_call: TRBJ1-1; v_call: TRBV20-1; d_call: TRBD1
cdr3_nt: TGTGCCAGCAGGTTGAATCAGGGGGGGGACACTGAAGCTTTCTTT; cdr3_aa: CASRLNQGGDTEAFF; clone_size: many; j_call: TRBJ1-1; v_call: TRBV28; d_call: TRBD1
cdr3_nt: TGTGCCAGCAGTTCCCCGGGGGGTAGATACTATGGCTACACCTTC; cdr3_aa: CASSSPGGRYYGYTF; clone_size: many; j_call: TRBJ1-2; v_call: TRBV12-3/TRBV12-4; d_call: NA
cdr3_nt: TGTGCCAGCAGTTACTCAACAGGAAACACTGAAGCTTTCTTT; cdr3_aa: CASSYSTGNTEAFF; clone_size: NA; j_call: TRBJ1-1; v_call: TRBV6-2/TRBV6-3; d_call: NA
cdr3_nt: TGTGCCAGCAGTTTCCCCGACAATAGGGGAAGTGAGCAGTACTTC; cdr3_aa: CASSFPDNRGSEQYF; clone_size: NA; j_call: TRBJ2-7; v_call: TRBV28; d_call: NA
cdr3_nt: TGTGCCAGCAGTTTGTCGGACAGTAGAAACACCATATATTTT; cdr3_aa: CASSLSDSRNTIYF; clone_size: medium-sized; j_call: TRBJ1-3; v_call: TRBV28; d_call: NA
cdr3_nt: TGTGCCAGTAGAAACAGGGGGGCCAACACTGAAGCTTTCTTT; cdr3_aa: CASRNRGANTEAFF; clone_size: large; j_call: TRBJ1-1; v_call: TRBV19; d_call: TRBD1
cdr3_nt: TGTGCCAGTAGAAACCGGGACACCAATAACTATGGCTACACCTTC; cdr3_aa: CASRNRDTNNYGYTF; clone_size: many; j_call: TRBJ1-2; v_call: TRBV19; d_call: NA
cdr3_nt: TGTGCCAGCAGCTTAGTGGAGGGGGGGATATACGAGCAGTACTTC; cdr3_aa: CASSLVEGGIYEQYF; clone_size: many; j_call: TRBJ2-7; v_call: TRBV11-2; d_call: NA